These 19 T cell receptor beta chains came from one sample sequenced in a study of identical twins. TCRdb passed the 5' RACE reads through MiXCR, listing each CDR3 protein once. The data show 690,000 or so distinct CDR3 sequences, roughly 6.2% seen once. The sequenced sample was naive T cells sorted from blood. The receptor set was obtained from a young man in good health.

This clonotype was detected a few times. This chain uses TRBV18 with TRBJ2-1, with D perhaps matching TRBD2 (5 bases). Germline V gene sequence: CDR1 KGHSH, CDR2 LQKENI. Deletions cut 3 bases from V and 7 bases from J, with 13 bases between. This CDR3 is 14 amino acids long. CDR3 sequence (DNA): TGTGCCAGCTCACCTCCGAGATTAGCGAATGAGCAGTTCTTC. Protein: CASSPPRLANEQFF. Full variable domain (missing parts from reference TRBV18 and TRBJ2-1): NAGVMQNPRHLVRRRGQEARLRCSPMKGHSHVYWYRQLPEEGLKFMVYLQKENIIDESGMPKERFSAEFPKEGPSILRIQQVVRGDSAAYFCASSPPRLANEQFFGPGTRLTVL.

The sample holds many counts of this clonotype. The rearrangement uses TRBV10-3 and TRBJ2-3; TRBD2 matches 14 bases. The length of the CDR3 is 16 residues. V lost 2 bases, J lost 5 bases, and 3 bases stayed unmatched. The germline V gene encodes CDR1 ENHRY and CDR2 SYGVKD. In nucleotides, the CDR3 is TGTGCCATCAGTGAGGCCGGGACTAGCGGGAGAGATACGCAGTATTTT. Its protein is CAISEAGTSGRDTQYF.

V gene TRBV29-1 combines with J gene TRBJ2-1; no definite D call. V gave up 3 bases and J gave up 6 bases, with 12 bases separating them. The CDR3 contains 13 residues. Looked up from germline, CDR1 is SQVTM and CDR2 is ANQGSEA. The CDR3 bases are TGCAGCGTTGATAGGGATGGTTTCAATGAGCAGTTCTTC. It yields the protein CSVDRDGFNEQFF.

This clonotype came up many times. The rearrangement uses TRBV4-2 and TRBJ2-2, with D uncertain. CDR3 size: 14 residues. In germline, CDR1 is LGHNA, CDR2 YNFKEQ. Between the trimmed V and J ends, which lost 3 bases and 1 base, there was a span of 6 bases. The CDR3 spells CASSHEQNTGELFF. The CDR3 nucleotides read TGTGCCAGCAGCCACGAGCAGAACACCGGGGAGCTGTTTTTT.

The chain joins TRBV19 to TRBJ2-2; 8 bases map to TRBD2. The CDR3 loop spans 14 amino acids. The ends lost 3 bases at V and 13 bases at J; junction bases unmatched: 10. Germline CDR1 reads LNHDA; CDR2 reads SQIVND (reference sequence). The chain's CDR3 is CASSMGTSQGGLFF. For the CDR3, the DNA is TGTGCCAGTAGTATGGGGACTAGTCAAGGTGGGCTGTTTTTT.

This clonotype was recorded a few times. This sequence joins TRBV4-2 and TRBJ2-2, with D tentatively TRBD2 (6 bases). Trimming left V 0 bases short and J 0 bases short, with 8 bases between. Germline values: CDR1 LGHNA, CDR2 YNFKEQ. This CDR3 is built from 16 residues. Here the CDR3 DNA reads TGTGCCAGCAGCCAAGAGCTAGCGACGAACACCGGGGAGCTGTTTTTT. Residues: CASSQELATNTGELFF.

The chain employs TRBV14 and TRBJ1-4; D remains ambiguous. This CDR3 has 16 amino acids. CDR1 is SGHDN and CDR2 is FVKESK in the germline V gene. The ends were cut back, 0 bases at V and 7 bases at J, with 15 bases in the middle. CDR3 in DNA: TGTGCCAGCAGCCAAGATCAGTTGGGAGTTCGTGAAAAACTGTTTTTT. This translates into CASSQDQLGVREKLFF. The full variable domain, completed using reference TRBV14 and TRBJ1-4, is EAGVTQFPSHSVIEKGQTVTLRCDPISGHDNLYWYRRVMGKEIKFLLHFVKESKQDESGMPNNRFLAERTGGTYSTLKVQPAELEDSGVYFCASSQDQLGVREKLFFGSGTQLSVL.

V is TRBV25-1 and J is TRBJ2-1; D remains ambiguous. The V and J ends lost 0 bases and 9 bases respectively, with 12 bases between them. The CDR3 sequence is 14 residues long. Per the germline V gene, CDR1 is MGHDK and CDR2 is SYGVNS. The DNA of the CDR3 is TGTGCCAGCAGTGAATATGGAGTCTTCGTTGAGCAGTTCTTC. It is translated as CASSEYGVFVEQFF.

This clonotype was observed at least ten times. The chain carries TRBV9 and TRBJ1-1; D is undetermined. Germline CDR1 and CDR2: SGDLS and YYNGEE. Trimming shortened V by 2 bases and J by 0 bases, and 5 bases separated the two germline ends. CDR3 length: 13 amino acids. The CDR3 nucleotides are TGTGCCAGCAGCGTGAGTATGAACACTGAAGCTTTCTTT. The encoded protein is CASSVSMNTEAFF.

Turning to this clonotype: A read error is possible here, since a much larger clone lies one base away. The chain has TRBV7-8 and TRBJ1-1, with 7 bases identical to TRBD1. Germline CDR1 reads SGHVS; CDR2 reads FQNEAQ. CDR3 size: 14 residues. The V segment lost 0 bases and the J segment 8 bases; nucleotides outside the gene matches: 6. Written as DNA, the CDR3 is TGTGCCAGCAGCTTAGCGGGAGAGACAGGGGAAGCTTTCTTT. Protein sequence: CASSLAGETGEAFF.

This clonotype came up many times. The V call is TRBV2, the J call TRBJ1-1, with D hard to call. CDR1 SNHLY and CDR2 FYNNEI come from the germline V gene. CDR3 length equals 16 residues. Trimming cost V 2 bases and J 5 bases, with 18 bases left between them. DNA for the CDR3: TGTGCCAGCAGTGAACGGGCAGTCCCTAGAGGGACTGAAGCTTTCTTT. Its translation is CASSERAVPRGTEAFF.

This clonotype was seen at least ten times. The chain has TRBV12-3 or TRBV12-4 and TRBJ2-1, with D unresolved. The CDR3 runs to 13 residues. V was pared by 8 bases and J by 6 bases, with 14 bases between. The CDR3 reads CASRGTTGNEQFF. DNA for the CDR3: TGTGCCAGCCGCGGTACAACGGGCAATGAGCAGTTCTTC.

The chain uses TRBV29-1 and TRBJ2-1; tentative D call: TRBD2 (7 bases). CDR3 length: 14 residues. Germline V lookup: CDR1 SQVTM, CDR2 ANQGSEA. V was cut by 6 bases and J by 5 bases, with 17 bases left in between. CDR3: CSVRLAQGNNEQFF. The CDR3 DNA follows: TGCAGCGTGAGACTAGCCCAGGGGAACAATGAGCAGTTCTTC.

The DNA of the CDR3 is TGTGCCAGCGCGGTAGGGAGGAACGGTAATTCACCCCTCCACTTT. This encodes CASAVGRNGNSPLHF. This chain joins TRBV12-3 or TRBV12-4 and TRBJ1-6, with unresolved D. The V and J ends lost 8 bases and 6 bases respectively, with 17 bases between them. CDR3 length: 15 residues.

This clonotype was observed a few times. V gene TRBV11-2 combines with J gene TRBJ2-7; no firm D call. In germline, CDR1 is SGHAT, CDR2 FQNNGV. Trimming cost V 7 bases and J 7 bases, with 20 bases left between them. The CDR3 runs to 14 residues. This CDR3 is CASKNSGLPLEQYV. Written as DNA, the CDR3 is TGTGCCAGCAAGAACTCCGGGCTCCCCTTGGAGCAGTACGTC.

The sample holds many counts of this clonotype. This chain links TRBV5-1 with TRBJ1-2, with D perhaps matching TRBD1 (6 bases). CDR1 and CDR2 (germline): SGHRS, YFSETQ. There are 13 residues in the CDR3. V lost 4 bases, J lost 7 bases, and 14 bases lay in between. The CDR3 protein is CASSVDSLRGYTF. CDR3 DNA: TGCGCCAGCAGCGTGGACAGCCTGCGTGGCTACACCTTC.

The chain's CDR3 is CASSLQTGFEEQFF. The CDR3 nucleotides are TGCGCCAGCAGCCTACAGACAGGGTTCGAAGAGCAGTTCTTC. The rearrangement joins TRBV4-1 to TRBJ2-1; 7 bases are a match to TRBD1. With 4 bases clipped from V and 10 bases from J, the junction kept 10 bases outside the gene matches. The CDR3 loop spans 14 amino acids. In germline, CDR1 is MGHRA, CDR2 YSYEKL.

V usage is TRBV18 and J usage is TRBJ2-3, with D unclear. Germline values: CDR1 KGHSH, CDR2 LQKENI. V lost 10 bases and J 0 bases, leaving 14 bases between the germline ends. CDR3 length: 14 amino acids. For the CDR3, the DNA is TGTGCCACCCTTCAGATTGATAGCACAGATACGCAGTATTTT. This sequence encodes CATLQIDSTDTQYF. The variable domain in full, with the rest retrieved from reference TRBV18 and TRBJ2-3, is NAGVMQNPRHLVRRRGQEARLRCSPMKGHSHVYWYRQLPEEGLKFMVYLQKENIIDESGMPKERFSAEFPKEGPSILRIQQVVRGDSAAYFCATLQIDSTDTQYFGPGTRLTVL.

This clonotype was recorded many times. The chain is built from TRBV12-3 or TRBV12-4 and TRBJ2-7, with D possibly TRBD1 on 5 matching bases. V was cut by 6 bases and J by 5 bases, with 14 bases left in between. The CDR3 is 13 amino acids. CDR3 nucleotides: TGTGCCAGCAGCATTCAGGGTTCCCACGAGCAGTACTTC. Translating gives CASSIQGSHEQYF.